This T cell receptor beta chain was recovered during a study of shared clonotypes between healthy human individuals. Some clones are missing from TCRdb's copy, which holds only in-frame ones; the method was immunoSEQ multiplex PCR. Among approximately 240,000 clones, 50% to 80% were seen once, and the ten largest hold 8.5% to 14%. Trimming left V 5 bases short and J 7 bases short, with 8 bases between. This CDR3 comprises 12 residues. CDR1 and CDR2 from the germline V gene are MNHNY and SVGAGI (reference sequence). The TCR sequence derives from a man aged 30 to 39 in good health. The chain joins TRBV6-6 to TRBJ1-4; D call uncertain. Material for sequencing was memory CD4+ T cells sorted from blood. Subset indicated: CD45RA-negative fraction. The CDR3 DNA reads TGTGCCAGCAGTCCTGGACGTGAAAAACTGTTTTTT. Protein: CASSPGREKLFF.